Given below is one T cell receptor beta chain in context. What it binds is not known. The sample originates from a study of T cell responses to AZD1222 COVID-19 vaccine. Study results and limitations: Vaccine-associated CD4 TCRs spanned spike, dominant at 160-218 and 743-854. A mostly white British donor set with more females was recruited, and clonal diversity was possibly underestimated. Repertoire sampling occurred only after the peak T cell response.

The CDR3 contains 16 residues. The germline V gene has CDR1 MNHEY and CDR2 SMNVEV (reference sequence). Deletions cut 3 bases from V and 0 bases from J, with 12 bases between. Clones were sequenced by immunoSEQ multiplex PCR, and TCRdb holds only the in-frame ones, with some missing. The sample consists of over 65,000 clones, roughly nine tenths of them appearing once. This TCR was sampled from an adult in good health. The input for sequencing was peripheral blood, taken on day 0 of AZD1222 vaccination. The chain has TRBV27 and TRBJ2-1, with D perhaps being TRBD1 or TRBD2 (6 bases each). For the CDR3, the DNA is TGTGCCAGCAGTTTTCTTGGGGGGCTCTCCTACAATGAGCAGTTCTTC. Protein: CASSFLGGLSYNEQFF.